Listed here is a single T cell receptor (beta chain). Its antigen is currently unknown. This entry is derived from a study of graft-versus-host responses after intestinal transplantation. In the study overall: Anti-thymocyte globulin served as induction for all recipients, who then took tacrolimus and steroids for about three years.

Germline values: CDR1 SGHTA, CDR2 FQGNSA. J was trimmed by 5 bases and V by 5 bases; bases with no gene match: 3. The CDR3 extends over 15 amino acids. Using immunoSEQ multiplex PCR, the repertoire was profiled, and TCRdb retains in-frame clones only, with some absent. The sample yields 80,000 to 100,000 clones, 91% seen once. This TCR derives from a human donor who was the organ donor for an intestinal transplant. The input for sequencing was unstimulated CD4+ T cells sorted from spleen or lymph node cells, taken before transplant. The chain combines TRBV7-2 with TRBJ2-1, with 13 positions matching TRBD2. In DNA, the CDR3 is TGTGCCAGCAGCACCGGGACTAGCGGGAACAATGAGCAGTTCTTC. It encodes CASSTGTSGNNEQFF.